Shown below are 9 T cell receptor beta chains from a single sample sequenced in a study of shared clonotypes between healthy human individuals. The protocol was immunoSEQ multiplex PCR, while the TCRdb copy is restricted to in-frame clones and leaves out a portion. This table holds about 2 million clones, over 85% found once. Sample: naive CD4+ T cells sorted from blood. Sample subset: CD45RA+ positively selected. The receptors were sampled from a man aged 18-30 years in good health.

The CDR3 DNA reads as TGTGCCAGCAGCTTGCCGGCCAACACTGAAGCTTTCTTT. Its protein is CASSLPANTEAFF. The chain employs TRBV5-6 and TRBJ1-1; D gene ambiguous. The germline gives CDR1 SGHDT, CDR2 YYEEEE. The ends were cut back, 1 base at V and 2 bases at J, with 6 bases in the middle. The CDR3 is made up of 13 amino acids.

The V and J genes are TRBV27 and TRBJ1-2, with a possible D match to TRBD1 (6 bases). Germline loops: CDR1 MNHEY, CDR2 SMNVEV (reference sequence). This CDR3 has 14 amino acids. Trimming took off 4 bases at V and 4 bases at J, with 13 bases between the two ends. In DNA form, the CDR3 reads TGTGCCAGCAGTTCCTATGGGGGGCCCTATGGCTACACCTTC. It yields the protein CASSSYGGPYGYTF.

This chain connects TRBV6-5 to TRBJ1-2; D might be TRBD1 (5 bases). The germline V and J ends were trimmed by 5 bases and 1 base, with 11 bases remaining between them. Germline-derived CDR1 and CDR2 are MNHEY and SVGAGI. The CDR3 consists of 14 residues. CDR3 coding DNA: TGTGCCAGCAGTGCTGACAGCAATAACTATGGCTACACCTTC. This codes for CASSADSNNYGYTF.

V is TRBV10-3 and J is TRBJ2-2; unclear D gene. The CDR3 covers 13 residues. Germline V gives CDR1 ENHRY, CDR2 SYGVKD. The V and J ends lost 10 bases and 4 bases respectively, with 13 bases between them. The DNA of the CDR3 is TGTGCCACAATTTTAGACGGCACCGGGGAGCTGTTTTTT. Protein: CATILDGTGELFF.

The CDR3 spells CASTRQGTYEQYF. CDR3 nucleotide sequence: TGTGCCAGCACCAGACAGGGGACCTACGAGCAGTACTTC. The gene calls are TRBV2 and TRBJ2-7; 8 nucleotides align to TRBD1. CDR3 size: 13 residues. Per the germline V gene, CDR1 is SNHLY and CDR2 is FYNNEI. The V segment lost 7 bases and the J segment 2 bases; nucleotides outside the gene matches: 4.

V and J are TRBV19 and TRBJ1-5, with a possible D match to TRBD1 (5 bases). Germline CDR1 is LNHDA and CDR2 is SQIVND (reference sequence). This CDR3 has 15 residues. V lost 9 bases, J lost 0 bases, and 15 bases lay in between. The CDR3 DNA follows: TGTGCCAGCCGGGCGGGGGTTTATAGCAATCAGCCCCAGCATTTT. Translating gives CASRAGVYSNQPQHF.

In nucleotides, the CDR3 is TGTGCCTGGATACGGGTTGGCTTTTCGGACACTGAAGCTTTCTTT. Translating it yields CAWIRVGFSDTEAFF. V usage is TRBV30 and J usage is TRBJ1-1; D remains unclear. The CDR3 is 15 amino acids. Trimming removed 4 bases from V and 3 bases from J, with 18 bases in between. Germline V gives CDR1 GTSNPN, CDR2 SVGIG (reference sequence).

This rearrangement joins TRBV6-5 to TRBJ2-7; possibly TRBD1 for D (5 bases). CDR3 size: 14 residues. With 2 bases removed from V and 2 bases from J, the gap between germline ends came to 10 bases. The germline V gene has CDR1 MNHEY and CDR2 SVGAGI. Here the CDR3 reads CASSYADSTYEQYF. Here the CDR3 DNA reads TGTGCCAGCAGTTACGCAGACAGTACCTACGAGCAGTACTTC.

The gene calls are TRBV15 and TRBJ2-7; possibly TRBD1 for D (5 bases). Germline V gene sequence: CDR1 LNHNV, CDR2 YYDKDF (reference sequence). The CDR3 spans 13 residues. V was shortened by 1 base and J by 6 bases, with 10 bases between the two germline ends. The CDR3 loop is CATSRGYDSEQYF. In DNA form, the CDR3 reads TGTGCCACCAGCAGAGGCTATGACAGCGAGCAGTACTTC.